This entry features one TCR beta chain sequence. The data derive from a study of cytomegalovirus exposure and HLA in healthy donors. The germline V gene encodes CDR1 SGHVS and CDR2 FNYEAQ. V shed 0 bases, J shed 5 bases, and the junction held 4 bases outside the gene matches. This CDR3 region has 14 residues. Data came from immunoSEQ multiplex PCR; TCRdb stores just in-frame clones and leaves some out. The data contain roughly 330,000 clones, about nine tenths of them singletons. V gene TRBV7-6 combines with J gene TRBJ2-7, with 7 nucleotides matching TRBD2. Sequencing input: PBMCs. The receptor was derived from a woman aged 25 to 39 in good health and CMV-seropositive. The CDR3 region is CASSLAGGMDEQYF. Here the CDR3 DNA reads TGTGCCAGCAGCTTAGCGGGAGGGATGGACGAGCAGTACTTC. The complete variable domain, with remaining parts taken from reference TRBV7-6 and TRBJ2-7, reads GAGVSQSPRYKVTKRGQDVALRCDPISGHVSLYWYRQALGQGPEFLTYFNYEAQQDKSGLPNDRFSAERPEGSISTLTIQRTEQRDSAMYRCASSLAGGMDEQYFGPGTRLTVT.